The next 22 T cell receptor beta chains were all read from a single sample in a study of T cell clonality in common variable immunodeficiency. Assay used: immunoSEQ multiplex PCR; TCRdb lists only in-frame clones, some missing. This sample comprises over 45,000 clones, none seen once only. Sequenced sample: peripheral blood mononuclear cells. The receptors were gathered from a person aged 18-70 years in good health.

This clone was seen many times. Sequence at one end of the junction differs from germline and may be a read error. Sequencing ends 3 residues short of the CDR3 end; the germline J gene provides the rest. The chain links TRBV7-7 to TRBJ2-5; 9 bases match TRBD2. The germline V gene has CDR1 SSHAT and CDR2 FNYEAQ (reference sequence). CDR3 length equals 16 residues. The sequenced CDR3 bases are TGTGCTAGCAGCCTCTATAGCGGGAGCCCCCAAGAGACC. Encoded protein: CASSLYSGSPQET. The full CDR3 protein is CASSLYSGSPQETQYF.

This clone was detected many times. From the germline J gene comes the end of the CDR3, since the read stops 3 residues before it. The chain links TRBV20-1 to TRBJ2-1; TRBD2 matches 8 bases. The V gene end was trimmed by 5 bases and the J gene end by 6 bases; junction bases not matched to a gene: 9. The CDR3 length is 14 residues. The germline CDR1 and CDR2 sequences are DFQATT and SNEGSKA (reference sequence). CDR3 DNA, as far as it was read: TGCAGTGCTCCCCACGGGACTAGTCTCAATGAG. It translates to CSAPHGTSLNE. The entire CDR3 sequence reads CSAPHGTSLNEQFF.

This clone was picked up many times. The CDR3 goes on 3 residues after the read ends, and that part is filled in from the germline J gene. The genes are TRBV7-8 and TRBJ1-1; D possibly corresponds to TRBD1 (5 bases). Trimming pared 1 base from V and 0 bases from J, leaving 12 bases between. CDR1 is SGHVS, CDR2 FQNEAQ, per germline. CDR3 length equals 16 residues. The CDR3 bases that were read are TGTGCCAGCAGCTTAGTCAACGGGGGGATGAACACTGAA. It encodes CASSLVNGGMNTE. The full CDR3 reads CASSLVNGGMNTEAFF.

Ten or more counts support this clone. The read terminates 3 residues before the CDR3 end, so the remaining end is supplied by the germline J gene. The V call is TRBV7-3, the J call TRBJ2-2; no clear D. CDR3 size: 13 residues. Per germline, CDR1 SGHTA and CDR2 FQGTGA. V dropped 2 bases and J dropped 5 bases, with 6 bases sitting between them. CDR3 loop: CASSLDMTGELFF. The covered CDR3 bases are TGTGCCAGCAGCTTAGACATGACCGGGGAG.

This clone appeared many times. The CDR3 goes on 3 residues after the read ends, and that part is filled in from the germline J gene. The chain joins TRBV9 to TRBJ2-1; 9 bases align to TRBD2. The CDR3 length is 16 residues. Germline V lookup: CDR1 SGDLS, CDR2 YYNGEE. V dropped 2 bases and J dropped 5; count of bases not matched to a gene: 8. The CDR3 bases that were read are TGTGCCAGCAGCGTTATTAGCGGGAGCTCACACAATGAG. Translation: CASSVISGSSHNE. The full CDR3 protein is CASSVISGSSHNEQFF. Filled out from reference TRBV9 and TRBJ2-1, the complete variable domain reads DSGVTQTPKHLITATGQRVTLRCSPRSGDLSVYWYQQSLDQGLQFLIQYYNGEERAKGNILERFSAQQFPDLHSELNLSSLELGDSALYFCASSVISGSSHNEQFFGPGTRLTVL.

This clone has at least ten counts. The read gets to within 3 residues of the CDR3 end, and the germline J gene fills in the rest. The chain joins TRBV19 to TRBJ1-3; tentatively, D is TRBD1 (6 bases). Trimming cost V 3 bases and J 1 base, with 13 bases left between them. The CDR3 is 16 residues long. The germline CDR1 and CDR2 sequences are LNHDA and SQIVND (reference sequence). The part of the CDR3 DNA that was read is TGTGCCAGTAGTATTATTGCAGGGGAATCTGGAAACACC. This translates into CASSIIAGESGNT. The entire CDR3 is CASSIIAGESGNTIYF.

Notes on this clone: The read stops 3 residues short of the end of the CDR3; the missing end is completed from the germline J gene. This chain connects TRBV19 to TRBJ2-3, with TRBD1 matching 12 bases. V shed 6 bases, J shed 4 bases, and the junction held 5 bases outside the gene matches. Germline CDR1 is LNHDA and CDR2 is SQIVND (reference sequence). The CDR3 contains 15 residues. The DNA read from the CDR3 is TGTGCCAGTAGCACGGGACAGGGGGCCTCAGATACG. It encodes CASSTGQGASDT. The full CDR3 protein reads CASSTGQGASDTQYF.

This clone was seen only a few times. Sequencing ends 3 residues short of the CDR3 end; the germline J gene provides the rest. This chain connects TRBV19 to TRBJ2-1; D gene unclear. V lost 4 bases and J lost 6, with 16 bases in between. The CDR3 extends over 15 amino acids. CDR1 is LNHDA, CDR2 SQIVND, per germline (reference sequence). CDR3 protein: CASSKNPLGGNEQFF. The sequenced part of the CDR3 DNA is TGTGCCAGTAGTAAGAACCCCCTCGGTGGCAATGAG.

This clone was seen at least ten times. The missing CDR3 end, 3 residues past where the read stops, is filled in from the germline J gene. The rearrangement joins TRBV7-3 to TRBJ2-3; 12 nucleotides match TRBD2. The germline gives CDR1 SGHTA, CDR2 FQGTGA. The CDR3 is 17 amino acids. The CDR3 DNA, read in part, is TGTGCCAGCAGTCCGTATGGCTCTAGCGGGAGGGGGGAGACG. Protein: CASSPYGSSGRGET. Given in full, the CDR3 is CASSPYGSSGRGETQYF.

Incomplete CDR3 DNA: TGTGCCAGTAGTCGGCCGGGGGCTGGAAACACC. Protein product: CASSRPGAGNT. The whole CDR3 region reads CASSRPGAGNTIYF. The chain combines TRBV19 with TRBJ1-3, with a weak D call TRBD1 (5 bases). The read comes to an end 3 residues before the CDR3 does, leaving the germline J gene to fill in the end. V dropped 5 bases and J dropped 2 bases, with 10 bases sitting between them. Germline V CDR1 and CDR2: LNHDA, SQIVND (reference sequence). The CDR3 is 14 residues long.

This clone occurred many times. The read ends 3 residues shy of where the CDR3 ends; the end is completed using the germline J gene. This chain connects TRBV6-2 or TRBV6-3 to TRBJ2-2; D uncertain. The CDR3 runs to 14 residues. Trimming took 6 bases from V and 4 from J, leaving 12 bases between them. Germline assignment: CDR1 MNHEY and CDR2 SVGEGT. The CDR3 protein is CASRRQLGTGELFF. The CDR3 DNA, read in part, is TGTGCCAGCAGGAGACAACTTGGCACCGGGGAG.

This clone appeared many times. From the germline J gene comes the end of the CDR3, since the read stops 3 residues before it. This specimen includes other DNA sequences encoding the same CDR3. V gene TRBV29-1 combines with J gene TRBJ1-2, with 10 nucleotides matching TRBD1. Trimming at V came to 5 bases and at J to 6 bases, leaving 9 bases not matched to a gene. Germline CDR1 SQVTM, CDR2 ANQGSEA. The CDR3 loop spans 14 amino acids. CDR3 sequence: CSVSKTGGMNGYTF. The covered CDR3 bases are TGCAGCGTTTCAAAGACAGGGGGCATGAATGGC. The full variable domain, in which reference TRBV29-1 and TRBJ1-2 provide the parts outside the CDR3, is SAVISQKPSRDICQRGTSLTIQCQVDSQVTMMFWYRQQPGQSLTLIATANQGSEATYESGFVIDKFPISRPNLTFSTLTVSNMSPEDSSIYLCSVSKTGGMNGYTFGSGTRLTVV.

This clone was detected only a few times. The read falls 3 residues short of the CDR3 end, and the missing part is taken from the germline J gene. This sample includes further DNA sequences coding for the same CDR3. The genes are TRBV18 and TRBJ1-3, with D possibly matching TRBD1 (6 bases). The CDR3 runs 16 residues. Germline lookup yields CDR1 KGHSH and CDR2 LQKENI. With 3 bases removed from V and 2 bases from J, the gap between germline ends came to 14 bases. CDR3 bases read: TGTGCCAGCTCACCGTCAGGGGATTCAGCTGGAAACACC. Translated, it gives CASSPSGDSAGNT. The whole CDR3 reads CASSPSGDSAGNTIYF.

This clone occurred many times. The read finishes 3 residues shy of the CDR3 end, and the germline J gene is used to complete it. The rearrangement uses TRBV4-1 and TRBJ2-1; 10 bases match TRBD1. Trimming took 2 bases from V and 0 from J; bases not matched to a gene: 7. Per the germline V gene, CDR1 is MGHRA and CDR2 is YSYEKL. The CDR3 totals 18 residues. The chain's CDR3 is CASSQSPRTGGSYNEQFF. The covered CDR3 bases are TGCGCCAGCAGCCAATCCCCCCGGACAGGGGGCTCCTACAATGAG.

The sample holds many counts of this clone. The read terminates 3 residues ahead of where the CDR3 ends, so the germline J gene completes it. This chain links TRBV2 with TRBJ2-5; TRBD2 agrees at 9 bases. The junction had 1 base not matched to a gene; V was cut back by 7 bases and J by 4 bases. The CDR3 is made up of 12 amino acids. Germline V lookup: CDR1 SNHLY, CDR2 FYNNEI. Incomplete CDR3 DNA: TGTGCCAGCATACTAGCGGGAGAGACC. Encoded protein: CASILAGET. The full CDR3 protein is CASILAGETQYF.

This clone was observed at least ten times. Read data end 3 residues before the CDR3 end; the end is taken from the germline J gene. The chain joins TRBV5-1 to TRBJ2-3; the match to TRBD2 covers 9 bases. CDR3 length equals 18 residues. Germline V gene data show CDR1 as SGHRS and CDR2 as YFSETQ. The J segment lost 1 base and the V segment lost 4 bases, leaving 13 bases of the junction unmatched. The DNA read from the CDR3 is TGCGCCAGCAGCCCAGACGCCTTGTCTAGCGGGGGCACAGATACG. Translating gives CASSPDALSSGGTDT. The full CDR3 protein is CASSPDALSSGGTDTQYF. Full variable domain (remainder filled in from reference TRBV5-1 and TRBJ2-3): KAGVTQTPRYLIKTRGQQVTLSCSPISGHRSVSWYQQTPGQGLQFLFEYFSETQRNKGNFPGRFSGRQFSNSRSEMNVSTLELGDSALYLCASSPDALSSGGTDTQYFGPGTRLTVL.

Regarding this clone: The observed sequence ends 3 residues before the CDR3 terminus, with the missing tail filled in from the germline J gene. The chain uses TRBV19 and TRBJ2-3; no firm D call. CDR1 is LNHDA, CDR2 SQIVND, per germline (reference sequence). This CDR3 is 13 amino acids long. The CDR3 bases that were read are TGTGCCAGTAGTATAGAAGGTGAAGAGACG. As protein: CASSIEGEET. The full CDR3 sequence reads CASSIEGEETQYF.

The table lists this clone with many counts. Read data end 3 residues before the CDR3 end; the end is taken from the germline J gene. The chain is built from TRBV9 and TRBJ2-5, with D perhaps given as TRBD1 or TRBD2 (5 bases each). This CDR3 has 15 residues. Germline V CDR1 and CDR2: SGDLS, YYNGEE. V was cut by 0 bases and J by 0 bases, with 9 bases left in between. The CDR3 protein is CASSVVGENQETQYF. The CDR3 DNA, read in part, is TGTGCCAGCAGCGTAGTAGGGGAGAACCAAGAGACC.

In its sample, this clone was seen many times. The read stops 3 residues short of the end of the CDR3; the missing end is completed from the germline J gene. The chain carries TRBV7-2 and TRBJ2-5, with 9 bases matching TRBD2. Germline CDR1 SGHTA, CDR2 FQGNSA. Unmatched junction bases numbered 0, after V lost 6 bases and J lost 1 base. The CDR3 runs 13 residues. CDR3 loop: CASRTSGQETQYF. The CDR3 DNA, read in part, is TGTGCCAGCAGGACTAGCGGCCAAGAGACC.

This clone was found many times. The read finishes 3 residues shy of the CDR3 end, and the germline J gene is used to complete it. The gene calls are TRBV6-2 or TRBV6-3 and TRBJ1-2; possibly TRBD1 for D (5 bases). V dropped 4 bases and J dropped 6 bases, with 18 bases sitting between them. The CDR3 extends over 15 amino acids. Germline V gene sequence: CDR1 MNHEY, CDR2 SVGEGT. CDR3 DNA (partial): TGTGCCAGCAGTTTGATTCGGGGGTTTAATAATGGC. This encodes CASSLIRGFNNG. The CDR3 in its entirety is CASSLIRGFNNGYTF.

This clone was seen ten or more times. An end of the junction differs from the germline gene, which may be a read error. The CDR3 goes on 3 residues after the read ends, and that part is filled in from the germline J gene. The rearrangement links TRBV4-2 to TRBJ2-7; 7 bases match TRBD2. CDR3 length: 13 residues. In germline, CDR1 is LGHNA, CDR2 YNFKEQ. CDR3 amino acids: CASSHEGGGEQYF. The part of the CDR3 DNA that was read is TGCGCCAGCAGCCATGAAGGCGGGGGCGAG.

This clone came up many times. Read coverage stops 3 residues before the CDR3 terminus; the germline J gene supplies the remainder. The genes are TRBV5-1 and TRBJ2-3, with D tentatively TRBD1 (6 bases). The CDR3 sequence is 16 residues long. The germline CDR1 and CDR2 sequences are SGHRS and YFSETQ. Trimming shortened V by 1 base and J by 3 bases, and 15 bases separated the two germline ends. Incomplete CDR3 DNA: TGCGCCAGCAGCTTGAGCAGGGGCGCGTTTACAGATACG. Translation gives CASSLSRGAFTDT. The complete CDR3 reads CASSLSRGAFTDTQYF.